Each of the 17 T cell receptor beta chains below was sequenced from the same sample in a study of preoperative IRX-2 immunotherapy in early breast cancer (dated by TCRdb to the late 2010s). Libraries were constructed by the immunoSEQ multiplex PCR assay. This immuneACCESS table, as held by TCRdb, lists in-frame sequences with V and J called but not all clones. Of the missing ones, under half trace to an unresolved V gene in checked studies; the others have no known cause. This sample has approximately 6,300 clones in its table, and under 85% of those were observed once. The ten largest make up roughly 18% of the sample. What the treatment or condition label conveys for this sample: preoperative locoregional IRX-2 cytokine immunotherapy. This specimen was tumor tissue, taken before IRX-2 immunotherapy. All receptors derive from a human donor with breast cancer.

This clone has a single count. The V call is TRBV6-8, the J call TRBJ2-1; 10 nucleotides match TRBD2. In germline, CDR1 is MNHGY, CDR2 SAAAGT. V trimming: 5 bases; J trimming: 8 bases; junction bases outside the gene matches: 9. The CDR3 spans 15 residues. The CDR3 loop is CASSERGGRSDEQFF. The CDR3 DNA reads TGTGCCAGCAGTGAGCGGGGGGGCAGATCCGATGAGCAGTTCTTC.

This chain uses TRBV23-1 with TRBJ1-1; a weak D match, TRBD1 (6 bases). TRBV23-1 is reported as an ORF; its role is uncertain. This CDR3 is built from 13 residues. Trimming removed 6 bases at V and 4 bases at J, with 12 bases between. The CDR3 reads CASSPRQATEAFF. As DNA, the CDR3 is TGCGCCAGCAGCCCTCGACAGGCCACTGAAGCTTTCTTT.

This clone was seen only once. The chain recombines TRBV19 with TRBJ1-4; possible D gene TRBD1, 5 bases. The V and J ends lost 2 bases and 8 bases respectively, with 15 bases between them. Looked up from germline, CDR1 is LNHDA and CDR2 is SQIVND (reference sequence). This CDR3 contains 15 residues. CDR3 sequence reads: CASSIWDGGSEKLFF. The DNA of the CDR3 is TGTGCCAGTAGTATATGGGACGGCGGATCGGAAAAACTGTTTTTT.

V gene TRBV6-8 combines with J gene TRBJ1-1; 7 bases are shared with TRBD1. V shed 3 bases and J 1 base; nucleotides not matched to a gene: 5. CDR1 and CDR2 (germline): MNHGY, SAAAGT. The CDR3 covers 15 residues. CDR3 DNA sequence: TGTGCCAGCAGTTATTTTTGGACAGGGAACACTGAAGCTTTCTTT. Its protein product is CASSYFWTGNTEAFF.

This clone has more than one count but fewer than ten. In DNA form, the CDR3 reads TGTGCCAGCAGTCGATATACGGACAGGGATGAGCAGTTCTTC. Translation gives CASSRYTDRDEQFF. The genes are TRBV28 and TRBJ2-1; TRBD1 matches at 8 bases. The trim removed 5 bases at V and 8 bases at J, leaving 8 bases unmatched. The CDR3 covers 14 residues. The germline V gene encodes CDR1 MDHEN and CDR2 SYDVKM.

The table lists this clone with a count of one. The chain links TRBV6-8 to TRBJ1-6; D gene uncertain. The CDR3 is 14 residues long. With 5 bases removed from V and 14 bases from J, the gap between germline ends came to 19 bases. From germline, CDR1 is MNHGY and CDR2 SAAAGT. Here the CDR3 reads CASSLTRQARSLHF. CDR3 bases: TGTGCCAGCAGTCTAACGCGGCAGGCCCGCTCCCTCCACTTT.

This chain connects TRBV6-8 to TRBJ1-1; D ambiguous. The V end was cut by 5 bases, the J end by 9 bases, with 16 bases between. Germline V gene data show CDR1 as MNHGY and CDR2 as SAAAGT. The CDR3 covers 13 residues. CDR3 in DNA: TGTGCCAGCAGTGCCGCGACCCCATCTAAAGCTTTCTTT. Translating it yields CASSAATPSKAFF.

The rearrangement uses TRBV22-1 and TRBJ1-2. TRBV22-1 constitutes a pseudogene. This CDR3 has 14 amino acids. CDR3: CASRDLGTGYGYTF. The CDR3 DNA is TGTGCCAGCAGAGATCTTGGGACGGGTTATGGCTACACCTTC.

This chain links TRBV11-3 with TRBJ1-1; 10 nucleotides agree with TRBD1. Trimming took 5 bases from V and 4 from J; bases not matched to a gene: 4. The CDR3 totals 14 residues. Germline CDR1 and CDR2: SGHNT and YENEEA. The CDR3 region is CASSPRTGGTEAFF. CDR3 in DNA: TGTGCCAGCAGCCCTAGGACAGGGGGCACTGAAGCTTTCTTT.

The CDR3 DNA is TGTGCCAGTAGTCGGGACCACGGACGCCGGGAGCTGTTTTTT. Protein: CASSRDHGRRELFF. The V gene is TRBV19, the J gene TRBJ2-2; D possibly matches TRBD1 or TRBD2 (5 bases each). Trimming took off 5 bases at V and 9 bases at J, with 16 bases between the two ends. Germline CDR1 reads LNHDA; CDR2 reads SQIVND (reference sequence). The CDR3 runs 14 residues.

This sequence joins TRBV28 and TRBJ1-5; TRBD1 agrees at 7 bases. J gave up 7 bases and V 8 bases, and 8 bases lay outside the gene matches. Germline loops: CDR1 MDHEN, CDR2 SYDVKM. CDR3 size: 13 residues. The CDR3 nucleotides are TGTGCCAGCCGAGACAGGGAACGACAGCCCCAGCATTTT. Translation: CASRDRERQPQHF.

The chain uses TRBV19 and TRBJ1-2; no clear D gene. V lost 5 bases and J lost 10, with 14 bases in between. The CDR3 loop spans 12 amino acids. CDR1 is LNHDA, CDR2 SQIVND, per germline (reference sequence). The CDR3: CASSVGLTDYTF. The DNA for the CDR3 is TGTGCCAGTAGTGTGGGCCTCACGGACTACACCTTC.

This clone appeared a few times. V and J are TRBV28 and TRBJ2-7; a possible D gene is TRBD2 (7 bases). This CDR3 comprises 16 residues. CDR1 is MDHEN, CDR2 SYDVKM, per germline. Trimming left V 6 bases short and J 3 bases short, with 21 bases between. CDR3 DNA: TGTGCCAGCAGCCCCCCGGGGGGCCAGTCCAACTACGAGCAGTACTTC. This codes for CASSPPGGQSNYEQYF.

The chain links TRBV28 to TRBJ2-3; TRBD1 matches at 11 bases. This CDR3 has 17 amino acids. V shed 1 base and J 5 bases; nucleotides not matched to a gene: 8. CDR1 and CDR2 (germline): MDHEN, SYDVKM. The CDR3 region has the DNA TGTGCCAGCAGTTTATCTAGGACAGGGGGCGCCTTAGATACGCAGTATTTT. Translating it yields CASSLSRTGGALDTQYF.

The chain links TRBV6-8 to TRBJ1-2, with D maybe TRBD1 (6 bases). The CDR3 has 17 amino acids. V was shortened by 2 bases and J by 7 bases, with 23 bases between the two germline ends. Germline V gene data show CDR1 as MNHGY and CDR2 as SAAAGT. The CDR3 DNA is TGTGCCAGCAGTTACATCAGGGGCCTAAGATGGGATCGTGGCTACACCTTC. Translating it yields CASSYIRGLRWDRGYTF.

By sample fraction, this clone is medium-sized. V usage is TRBV19 and J usage is TRBJ1-5, with a weak D call TRBD1 (6 bases). Germline CDR1 LNHDA, CDR2 SQIVND (reference sequence). The CDR3 sequence is 14 residues long. Between the trimmed V and J ends, which lost 5 bases and 6 bases, there was a span of 14 bases. CDR3 residues: CASSLARGGQPQHF. DNA for the CDR3: TGTGCCAGTAGTCTCGCCAGGGGCGGTCAGCCCCAGCATTTT.

The chain has TRBV18 and TRBJ2-3, with 10 bases fitting TRBD2. The CDR3 spans 18 residues. Germline V lookup: CDR1 KGHSH, CDR2 LQKENI. V shed 0 bases and J 2 bases; nucleotides not matched to a gene: 8. The CDR3 nucleotides read TGTGCCAGCTCACCACCCCCTAGCGGGGGCCTCCCCACAGATACGCAGTATTTT. Translating gives CASSPPPSGGLPTDTQYF.